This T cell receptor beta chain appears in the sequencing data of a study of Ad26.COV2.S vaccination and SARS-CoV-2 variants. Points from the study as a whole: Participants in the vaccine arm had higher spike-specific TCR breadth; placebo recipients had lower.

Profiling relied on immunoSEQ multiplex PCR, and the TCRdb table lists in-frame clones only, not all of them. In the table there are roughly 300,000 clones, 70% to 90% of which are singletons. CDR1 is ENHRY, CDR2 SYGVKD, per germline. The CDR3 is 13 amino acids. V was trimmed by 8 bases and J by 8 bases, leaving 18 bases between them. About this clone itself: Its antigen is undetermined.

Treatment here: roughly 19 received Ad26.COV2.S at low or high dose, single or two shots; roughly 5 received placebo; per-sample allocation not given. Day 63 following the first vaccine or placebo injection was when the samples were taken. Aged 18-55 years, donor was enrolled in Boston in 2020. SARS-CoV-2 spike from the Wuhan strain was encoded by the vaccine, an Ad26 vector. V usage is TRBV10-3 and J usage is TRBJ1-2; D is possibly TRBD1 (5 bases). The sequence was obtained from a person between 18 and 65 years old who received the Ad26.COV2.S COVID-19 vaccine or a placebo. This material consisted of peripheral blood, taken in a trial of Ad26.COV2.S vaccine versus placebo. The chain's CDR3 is CAIPSPRVGGYTF. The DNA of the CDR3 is TGTGCCATCCCGTCTCCCAGGGTCGGAGGCTACACCTTC.